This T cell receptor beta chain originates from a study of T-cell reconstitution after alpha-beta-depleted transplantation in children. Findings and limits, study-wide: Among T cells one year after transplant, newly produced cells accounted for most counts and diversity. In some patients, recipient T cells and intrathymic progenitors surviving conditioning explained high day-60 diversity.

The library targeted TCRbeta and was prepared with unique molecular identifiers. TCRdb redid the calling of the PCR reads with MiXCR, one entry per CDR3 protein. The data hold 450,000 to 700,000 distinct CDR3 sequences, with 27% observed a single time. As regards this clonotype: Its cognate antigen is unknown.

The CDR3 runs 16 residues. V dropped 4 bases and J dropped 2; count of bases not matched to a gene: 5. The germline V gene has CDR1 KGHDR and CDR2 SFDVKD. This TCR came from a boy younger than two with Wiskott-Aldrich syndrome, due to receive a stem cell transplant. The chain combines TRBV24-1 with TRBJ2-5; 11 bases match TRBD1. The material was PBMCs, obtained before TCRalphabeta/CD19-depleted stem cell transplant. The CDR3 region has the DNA TGTGCCACCAGTGAGTCCGGGACAGGGGGTCAAGAGACCCAGTACTTC. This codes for CATSESGTGGQETQYF.